The 18 T cell receptor beta chains listed next were all sequenced from one sample in a study of cytomegalovirus exposure and HLA in healthy donors. Produced via immunoSEQ multiplex PCR; TCRdb's table is partial and in-frame only. Here the sample spans approximately 150,000 clones, around nine tenths being singletons. Sequenced material: PBMCs. These TCRs come from a woman in her 30s in good health and CMV-seronegative.

Comments on this clone: At one end the junction does not follow the germline gene, possibly because of a read error. The V gene is TRBV6-1, the J gene TRBJ2-7; TRBD1 matches 8 bases. Germline CDR1 MNHNS, CDR2 SASEGT. This CDR3 is built from 13 residues. CDR3 protein: CASSARDRLKGHF. CDR3 DNA sequence: TGTGCCAGCAGTGCCCGGGACAGGCTGAAGGGGCACTTC.

The CDR3 is CASLRRGNQPQHF. CDR3 in DNA: TGTGCCAGCCTCCGGAGGGGCAATCAGCCCCAGCATTTT. This chain uses TRBV5-8 with TRBJ1-5; D is unclear. Germline CDR1 SGHTS, CDR2 YDEGEE. V was clipped by 7 bases and J by 2 bases, with 10 bases between them. The CDR3 has 13 amino acids.

The chain combines TRBV27 with TRBJ1-6; D remains ambiguous. V dropped 0 bases and J dropped 5 bases, with 5 bases sitting between them. The CDR3 extends over 14 amino acids. Germline-derived CDR1 and CDR2 are MNHEY and SMNVEV (reference sequence). Here the CDR3 DNA reads TGTGCCAGCAGTTTATCTGCGGATAATTCACCCCTCCACTTT. It codes for CASSLSADNSPLHF.

The chain employs TRBV6-6 and TRBJ1-2; 8 bases align to TRBD1. The CDR3 is 13 residues long. Germline values: CDR1 MNHNY, CDR2 SVGAGI (reference sequence). Trimming cost V 6 bases and J 5 bases; bases outside gene matches: 5. The CDR3 DNA sequence: TGTGCCAGCAGGACTGGACAGGGATATGGCTACACCTTC. Translating gives CASRTGQGYGYTF.

The chain recombines TRBV7-9 with TRBJ1-1, with TRBD1 as a possible D gene (5 bases). The germline CDR1 and CDR2 sequences are SEHNR and FQNEAQ (reference sequence). CDR3 size: 14 residues. Trimming shortened V by 0 bases and J by 4 bases, and 9 bases separated the two germline ends. DNA of the CDR3: TGTGCCAGCAGCTTAGCAGTCGGGGGCACTGAAGCTTTCTTT. It translates to CASSLAVGGTEAFF.

The rearrangement links TRBV2 to TRBJ2-1, with D possibly matching TRBD2 (7 bases). This CDR3 is built from 16 residues. Trimming left V 5 bases short and J 2 bases short, with 16 bases between. Germline V gene sequence: CDR1 SNHLY, CDR2 FYNNEI. In nucleotides, the CDR3 is TGTGCCAGCAGTTTGGGAGGGGGAAGACCCTACAATGAGCAGTTCTTC. Encoded protein: CASSLGGGRPYNEQFF.

The chain uses TRBV5-8 and TRBJ1-4, with D maybe TRBD1 (6 bases). CDR3 length: 14 residues. The ends were cut back, 0 bases at V and 3 bases at J, with 6 bases in the middle. CDR1 and CDR2 from the germline V gene are SGHTS and YDEGEE. The CDR3 DNA is TGTGCCAGCAGCTTGGGGGGGCCTAATGAAAAACTGTTTTTT. Residues: CASSLGGPNEKLFF.

V and J are TRBV4-1 and TRBJ2-1; the match to TRBD2 covers 8 bases. CDR1 and CDR2 from the germline V gene are MGHRA and YSYEKL. CDR3 length equals 13 residues. V shed 4 bases, J shed 8 bases, and the junction held 4 bases outside the gene matches. CDR3 coding DNA: TGCGCCAGCAGCCGGGTCGGGGGGGATGAGCAGTTCTTC. It translates to CASSRVGGDEQFF.

The chain carries TRBV10-3 and TRBJ2-7, with D possibly being TRBD1 (6 bases). CDR1 and CDR2 from the germline V gene are ENHRY and SYGVKD. The V end lost 3 bases, the J end lost 6 bases, and 21 bases lay between the germline ends. The CDR3 has 16 amino acids. This chain's CDR3 is CAISEEAVRGTGEQYF. As DNA, the CDR3 is TGTGCCATCAGTGAAGAGGCTGTCAGGGGAACAGGCGAGCAGTACTTC.

This clone has a single count. The rearrangement uses TRBV29-1 and TRBJ2-7, with 8 positions matching TRBD2. V trimming: 2 bases; J trimming: 6 bases; junction bases outside the gene matches: 12. CDR1 is SQVTM, CDR2 ANQGSEA, per germline. The CDR3 extends over 15 amino acids. The DNA of the CDR3 is TGCAGCGTTGAATCGGGAGGGGGGGCGAGGGGCGAGCAGTACTTC. Amino acids: CSVESGGGARGEQYF.

This chain links TRBV29-1 with TRBJ1-2; D gene uncertain. CDR1 and CDR2 (germline): SQVTM, ANQGSEA. V lost 4 bases and J 0 bases, leaving 15 bases between the germline ends. CDR3 length: 15 residues. CDR3 in DNA: TGCAGCGTTGGGGGAGGGATCGCCACTAACTATGGCTACACCTTC. This encodes CSVGGGIATNYGYTF.

The chain is built from TRBV21-1 and TRBJ2-4; TRBD1, the D gene given by the table, was not confirmed from the DNA. TRBV21-1 is a recognized pseudogene. CDR3 length: 14 residues. The CDR3 sequence: CASIQGGNADIQYF. DNA for the CDR3: TGTGCCAGCATCCAAGGGGGTAATGCAGACATTCAGTACTTC.

The rearrangement joins TRBV15 to TRBJ2-7, with 10 bases identical to TRBD2. Germline V gene sequence: CDR1 LNHNV, CDR2 YYDKDF (reference sequence). The V and J ends lost 1 base and 7 bases, in that order; junction bases with no gene match: 7. The CDR3 totals 15 residues. The CDR3 region is CATSRGRTSGEEQYF. For the CDR3, the DNA is TGTGCCACCAGCAGAGGACGGACTAGCGGAGAGGAGCAGTACTTC.

The chain links TRBV11-2 to TRBJ2-1, with 11 bases fitting TRBD1. V lost 4 bases and J lost 3; bases outside the gene matches: 5. The germline V gene encodes CDR1 SGHAT and CDR2 FQNNGV. The CDR3 spans 16 residues. The CDR3 here is CASSSYGTGGYNEQFF. Here the CDR3 DNA reads TGTGCCAGCAGCTCCTATGGGACAGGGGGCTACAATGAGCAGTTCTTC.

The rearrangement joins TRBV5-1 to TRBJ2-6, with D tentatively TRBD2 (5 bases). The ends were cut back, 4 bases at V and 4 bases at J, with 15 bases in the middle. CDR3 length equals 16 residues. Per germline, CDR1 SGHRS and CDR2 YFSETQ. The CDR3, as DNA: TGCGCCAGCAGCCCGACGCGAGGGATGGGGGCCAACGTCCTGACTTTC. It translates to CASSPTRGMGANVLTF.

The CDR3 reads CAISARTGPSGNTIYF. In nucleotides, the CDR3 is TGTGCCATCAGTGCCCGGACAGGGCCGAGTGGAAACACCATATATTTT. The chain uses TRBV10-3 and TRBJ1-3; 8 bases are shared with TRBD1. Germline CDR1 reads ENHRY; CDR2 reads SYGVKD. The V and J ends lost 4 bases and 3 bases, in that order; junction bases with no gene match: 8. CDR3 length equals 16 residues.

This rearrangement joins TRBV2 to TRBJ1-1; a possible D gene is TRBD1 (5 bases). In germline, CDR1 is SNHLY, CDR2 FYNNEI. Between the trimmed V and J ends, which lost 2 bases and 3 bases, there was a span of 10 bases. The CDR3 has 14 amino acids. Here the CDR3 DNA reads TGTGCCAGCAGTGAAACGGCAGGGTACACTGAAGCTTTCTTT. This gives the protein CASSETAGYTEAFF.

The chain joins TRBV10-2 to TRBJ1-3; 8 bases agree with TRBD1. V shed 6 bases and J 2 bases; nucleotides not matched to a gene: 3. This CDR3 comprises 14 residues. Germline V gene sequence: CDR1 WSHSY, CDR2 SAAADI. CDR3 nucleotides: TGCGCCAGCAGCACAGGGGGGCCTGGAAACACCATATATTTT. It encodes CASSTGGPGNTIYF.